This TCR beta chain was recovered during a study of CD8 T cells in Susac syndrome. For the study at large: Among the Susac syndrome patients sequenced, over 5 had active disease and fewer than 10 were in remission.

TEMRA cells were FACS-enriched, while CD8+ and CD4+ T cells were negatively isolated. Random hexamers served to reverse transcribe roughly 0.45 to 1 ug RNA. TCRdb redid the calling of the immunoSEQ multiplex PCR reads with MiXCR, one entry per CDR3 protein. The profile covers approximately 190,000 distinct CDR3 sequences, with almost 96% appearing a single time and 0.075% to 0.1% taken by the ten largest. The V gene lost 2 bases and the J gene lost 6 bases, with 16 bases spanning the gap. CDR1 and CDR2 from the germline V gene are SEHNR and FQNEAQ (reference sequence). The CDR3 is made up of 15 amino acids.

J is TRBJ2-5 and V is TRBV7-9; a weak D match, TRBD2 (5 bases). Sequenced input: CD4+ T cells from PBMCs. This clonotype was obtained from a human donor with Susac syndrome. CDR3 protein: CASSLQRVGAKTQYF. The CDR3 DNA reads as TGTGCCAGCAGCTTACAGAGGGTTGGCGCGAAGACCCAGTACTTC.